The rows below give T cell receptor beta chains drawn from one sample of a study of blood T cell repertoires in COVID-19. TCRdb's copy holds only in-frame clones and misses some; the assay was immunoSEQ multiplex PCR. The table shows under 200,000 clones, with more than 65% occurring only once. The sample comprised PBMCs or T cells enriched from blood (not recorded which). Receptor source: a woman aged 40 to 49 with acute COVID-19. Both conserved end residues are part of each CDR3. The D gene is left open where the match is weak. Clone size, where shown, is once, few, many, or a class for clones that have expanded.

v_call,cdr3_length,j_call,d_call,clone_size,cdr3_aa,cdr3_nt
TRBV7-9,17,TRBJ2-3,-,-,CASSPETLLWPTDTQYF,TGTGCCAGCAGCCCCGAGACTTTACTCTGGCCTACAGATACGCAGTATTTT
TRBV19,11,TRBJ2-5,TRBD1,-,CASRQGKTQYF,TGTGCCAGTAGACAGGGGAAGACCCAGTACTTC
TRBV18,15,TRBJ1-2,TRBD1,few,CASSTSRDRVYGYTF,TGTGCCAGCTCAACCTCCCGGGACAGGGTGTATGGCTACACCTTC
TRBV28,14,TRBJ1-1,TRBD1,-,CASSSGTGGAEAFF,TGTGCCAGCAGCTCCGGGACAGGGGGGGCTGAAGCTTTCTTT
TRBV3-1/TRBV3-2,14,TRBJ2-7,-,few,CASSQEPITYEQYF,TGTGCCAGCAGCCAAGAGCCTATTACCTACGAGCAGTACTTC
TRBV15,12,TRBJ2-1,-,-,CATSKTSNEQFF,TGTGCCACCAGCAAGACTAGCAATGAGCAGTTCTTC
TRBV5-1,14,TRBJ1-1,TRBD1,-,CASTKQGLNTEAFF,TGCGCCAGCACAAAACAGGGGTTGAACACTGAAGCTTTCTTT
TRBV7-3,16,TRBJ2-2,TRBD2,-,CASSSGLAGDGGELFF,TGTGCCAGCAGCTCTGGACTAGCGGGAGACGGCGGGGAGCTGTTTTTT
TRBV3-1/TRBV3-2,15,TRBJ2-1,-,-,CASSQDRGRANEQFF,TGTGCCAGCAGCCAAGATAGGGGTCGTGCCAATGAGCAGTTCTTC
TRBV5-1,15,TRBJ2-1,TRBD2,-,CASRHGLVGVNEQFF,TGCGCCAGCAGACATGGACTAGTGGGAGTCAATGAGCAGTTCTTC
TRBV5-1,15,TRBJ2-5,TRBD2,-,CASSLPLAGGETQYF,TGCGCCAGCAGCTTGCCGTTAGCGGGAGGGGAGACCCAGTACTTC
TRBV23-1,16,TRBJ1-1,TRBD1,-,CASSQSWTGMNTEAFF,TGCGCCAGCAGTCAATCCTGGACAGGCATGAACACTGAAGCTTTCTTT
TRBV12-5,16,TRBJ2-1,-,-,CASGLTAGTPLGGQFF,TGTGCTAGTGGTTTGACCGCCGGGACGCCTTTGGGAGGGCAGTTCTTC
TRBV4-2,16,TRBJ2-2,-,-,CASSQVHGSGPGELFF,TGTGCCAGCAGCCAAGTACACGGGAGTGGGCCCGGGGAGCTGTTTTTT
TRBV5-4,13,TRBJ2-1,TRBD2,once,CATSGTQRGEQFF,TGTGCCACAAGCGGGACGCAAAGGGGTGAGCAGTTCTTC
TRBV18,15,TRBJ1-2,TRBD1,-,CASSPYRGQDYGYTF,TGTGCCAGCTCACCCTACAGGGGGCAAGACTATGGCTACACCTTC
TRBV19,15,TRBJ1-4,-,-,CASSTEGLENEKLFF,TGTGCCAGTAGTACTGAAGGTTTGGAGAATGAAAAACTGTTTTTT
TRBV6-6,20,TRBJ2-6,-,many,CASSPTSRQVPSSGANVLTF,TGTGCCAGCAGCCCAACCTCAAGACAGGTCCCTAGCTCTGGGGCCAACGTCCTGACTTTC
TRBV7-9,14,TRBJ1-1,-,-,CASSLAWGGTEAFF,TGTGCCAGCAGCTTAGCTTGGGGAGGCACTGAAGCTTTCTTT
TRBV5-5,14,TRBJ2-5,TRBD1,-,CASSSRDSKETQYF,TGTGCCAGCTCCTCCCGGGACAGCAAAGAGACCCAGTACTTC
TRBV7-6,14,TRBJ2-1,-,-,CASSFDGPYNEQFF,TGTGCCAGCAGCTTCGATGGGCCCTACAATGAGCAGTTCTTC
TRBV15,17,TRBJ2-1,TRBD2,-,CATSRTTGTSGAREQFF,TGTGCCACCAGCAGGACGACCGGGACTAGCGGCGCCCGTGAGCAGTTCTTC
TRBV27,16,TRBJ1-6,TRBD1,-,CASSDLDRGDNSPLHF,TGTGCCAGCAGTGACTTGGACAGGGGAGATAATTCACCCCTCCACTTT
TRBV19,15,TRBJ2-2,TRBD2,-,CASIDSGSVAGELFF,TGTGCCAGTATAGATAGCGGGAGTGTCGCCGGGGAGCTGTTTTTT
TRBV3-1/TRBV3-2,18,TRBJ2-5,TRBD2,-,CASSRQPGASGYQETQYF,TGTGCCAGCAGCCGCCAACCTGGGGCTAGCGGGTACCAAGAGACCCAGTACTTC
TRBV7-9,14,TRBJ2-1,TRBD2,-,CASSRAGGSDEQFF,TGTGCCAGCAGCCGAGCGGGGGGGAGCGATGAGCAGTTCTTC
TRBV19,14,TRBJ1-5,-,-,CASSKLPRGQPQHF,TGTGCCAGTAGTAAGCTACCTAGGGGACAGCCCCAGCATTTT
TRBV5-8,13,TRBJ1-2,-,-,CASSRGPGGGYTF,TGTGCCAGCAGCCGAGGTCCCGGAGGCGGCTACACCTTC
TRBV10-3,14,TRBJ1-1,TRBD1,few,CAIRGTGENTEAFF,TGTGCCATCAGGGGGACAGGGGAGAACACTGAAGCTTTCTTT
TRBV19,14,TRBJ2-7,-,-,CASSPREVDYEQYF,TGTGCCAGTAGTCCGAGGGAAGTCGACTACGAGCAGTACTTC
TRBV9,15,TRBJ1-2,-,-,CASSVSPAGEHGYTF,TGTGCCAGCAGCGTAAGCCCAGCGGGTGAGCATGGCTACACCTTC
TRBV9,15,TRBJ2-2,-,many,CASSVEGVLAGELFF,TGTGCCAGCAGCGTAGAAGGAGTCCTGGCCGGGGAGCTGTTTTTT
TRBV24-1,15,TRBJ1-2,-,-,CATSGDRSENYGYTF,TGTGCCACCAGTGGAGACAGGTCGGAAAACTATGGCTACACCTTC
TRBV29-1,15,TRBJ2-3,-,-,CSVDVQGISTDTQYF,TGCAGCGTTGACGTCCAGGGCATCTCCACAGATACGCAGTATTTT
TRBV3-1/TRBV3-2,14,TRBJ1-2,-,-,CASSHRGENYGYTF,TGTGCCAGCAGCCACCGTGGGGAGAACTATGGCTACACCTTC
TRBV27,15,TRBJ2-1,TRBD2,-,CASSFTSGAYNEQFF,TGTGCCAGCAGTTTCACTAGCGGAGCTTACAATGAGCAGTTCTTC
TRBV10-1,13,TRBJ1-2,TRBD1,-,CASSGAGGYGYTF,TGCGCCAGCAGTGGTGCAGGGGGCTATGGCTACACCTTC
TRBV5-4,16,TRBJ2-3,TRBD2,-,CASSKPAGGVTDTQYF,TGTGCCAGCAGCAAACCAGCGGGAGGCGTCACAGATACGCAGTATTTT
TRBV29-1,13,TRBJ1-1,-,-,CSFLRGASAEAFF,TGCAGCTTCCTCCGGGGGGCTAGCGCTGAAGCTTTCTTT
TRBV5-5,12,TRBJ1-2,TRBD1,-,CASSTGQYGYTF,TGTGCCAGCAGCACGGGACAGTATGGCTACACCTTC
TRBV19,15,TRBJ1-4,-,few,CASSDRPTLNEKLFF,TGTGCCAGTTCGGACAGACCGACCCTTAATGAAAAACTGTTTTTT
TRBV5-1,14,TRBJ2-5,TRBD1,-,CASSVQGLTETQYF,TGCGCCAGCAGCGTACAGGGGTTAACGGAGACCCAGTACTTC
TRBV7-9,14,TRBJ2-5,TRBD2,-,CASSLASGVETQYF,TGTGCCAGCAGCTTAGCTAGCGGGGTGGAGACCCAGTACTTC
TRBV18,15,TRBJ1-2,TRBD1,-,CASSPSPTGGDGYTF,TGTGCCAGCTCCCCCTCGCCGACAGGGGGCGATGGCTACACCTTC
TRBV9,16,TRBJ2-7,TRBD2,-,CASSVGRREGAYEQYF,TGTGCCAGCAGCGTAGGACGGCGGGAGGGCGCATACGAGCAGTACTTC
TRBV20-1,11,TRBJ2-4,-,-,CSASPIGVQYF,TGCAGTGCTAGCCCAATCGGTGTTCAGTACTTC
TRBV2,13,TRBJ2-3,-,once,CASGRSQGDTQYF,TGTGCCAGCGGGCGGAGTCAGGGAGATACGCAGTATTTT
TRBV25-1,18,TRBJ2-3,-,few,CASSEGGLSIKGTDTQYF,TGTGCCAGCAGTGAGGGGGGGCTCTCAATTAAGGGCACAGATACGCAGTATTTT
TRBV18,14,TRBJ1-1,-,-,CASSRNLGDTEAFF,TGTGCCAGCTCACGAAATCTGGGAGACACTGAAGCTTTCTTT
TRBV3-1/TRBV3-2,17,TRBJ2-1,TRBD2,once,CASSQVSGLVGYNEQFF,TGTGCCAGCAGCCAAGTCTCAGGACTAGTGGGTTACAATGAGCAGTTCTTC
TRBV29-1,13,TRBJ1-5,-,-,CSVGRGSNQPQHF,TGCAGCGTTGGACGAGGGTCGAATCAGCCCCAGCATTTT
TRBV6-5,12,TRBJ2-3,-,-,CASSWGEDTQYF,TGTGCCAGCAGTTGGGGGGAAGATACGCAGTATTTT